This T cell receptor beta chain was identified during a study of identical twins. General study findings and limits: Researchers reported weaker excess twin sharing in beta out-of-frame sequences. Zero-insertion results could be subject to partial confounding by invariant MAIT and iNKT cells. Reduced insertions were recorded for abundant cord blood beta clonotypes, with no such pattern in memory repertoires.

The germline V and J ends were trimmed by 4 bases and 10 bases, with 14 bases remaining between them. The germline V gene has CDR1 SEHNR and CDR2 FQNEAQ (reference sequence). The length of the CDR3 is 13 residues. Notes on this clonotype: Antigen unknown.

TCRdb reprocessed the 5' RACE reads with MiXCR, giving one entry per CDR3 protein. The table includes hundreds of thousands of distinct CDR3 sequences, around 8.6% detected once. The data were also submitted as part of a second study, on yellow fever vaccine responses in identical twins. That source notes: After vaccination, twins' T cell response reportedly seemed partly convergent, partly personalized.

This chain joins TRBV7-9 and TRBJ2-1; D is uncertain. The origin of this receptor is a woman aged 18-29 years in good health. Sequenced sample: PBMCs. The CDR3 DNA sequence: TGTGCCAGCAGCTACATGGGGATAGGGGAGCAGTTCTTC. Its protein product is CASSYMGIGEQFF.